The text below deals with one T cell receptor (beta chain). Its antigen is currently unknown. The sample originates from a study of T-cell memory formation after mild COVID-19. The CDR3 is 13 residues long. V lost 8 bases, J lost 4 bases, and 3 bases stayed unmatched. Looked up from germline, CDR1 is MNHEY and CDR2 is SVGAGI. A 5'RACE reaction primed in the constant segment made cDNA libraries of TCR alpha and TCR beta, and these carried sample barcodes and UMIs. One entry per CDR3 protein, called by TCRdb with MiXCR from the 5' RACE reads. This table holds hundreds of thousands of distinct CDR3 sequences, 17% found once. Study results and caveats: CD4/CD8 balance held among clones contracting day 15 to 85, and later expanders leaned CD4+.

The origin of this receptor is an adult woman who had mild COVID-19 (a few samples of this study predate the infection). Cell type and time point are not known. V gene TRBV6-5 combines with J gene TRBJ2-7; 12 positions agree with TRBD1. Sequenced sample: PBMCs or a T cell subset sorted from them (not recorded which). The CDR3 loop is CASGDRGRYEQYF. The CDR3 coding sequence is TGTGCCAGCGGGGACAGGGGGCGGTACGAGCAGTACTTC.